The 15 T cell receptor beta chains in this list originate from one sample, sequenced in a study of blood T cell repertoires in COVID-19. Sequenced by immunoSEQ multiplex PCR; TCRdb stores in-frame clones only, minus some. In the table there are about 160,000 clones, under 80% of which are singletons. The sample was peripheral blood. The origin of the receptors is a man aged 70 or older with acute or convalescent COVID-19.

This rearrangement joins TRBV29-1 to TRBJ2-5; 13 bases are a match to TRBD2. The CDR3 spans 15 residues. Germline CDR1 is SQVTM and CDR2 is ANQGSEA. V was clipped by 4 bases and J by 5 bases; unmatched bases: 7. This chain's CDR3 is CSVATGTSGVETQYF. The DNA for the CDR3 is TGCAGCGTTGCTACCGGGACTAGCGGGGTTGAGACCCAGTACTTC.

The table lists this clone with a few counts. This chain links TRBV19 with TRBJ1-1; no clear D gene. The V end lost 5 bases, the J end lost 4 bases, and 17 bases lay between the germline ends. Per germline, CDR1 LNHDA and CDR2 SQIVND (reference sequence). This CDR3 has 15 amino acids. CDR3 bases: TGTGCCAGTAGTCCCGAGACGGGTGTCGGCACTGAAGCTTTCTTT. Amino acids: CASSPETGVGTEAFF.

The chain couples TRBV10-3 to TRBJ1-1; D perhaps matches TRBD1 (6 bases). CDR1 and CDR2 (germline): ENHRY, SYGVKD. V was cut by 7 bases and J by 1 base, with 13 bases left in between. This CDR3 region has 14 residues. The CDR3, as DNA: TGTGCCATCACCACGGACAGAAAGAACACTGAAGCTTTCTTT. Translating gives CAITTDRKNTEAFF.

This clone has more than one count but fewer than ten. Additional DNA sequences in this sample encode the identical CDR3. The rearrangement uses TRBV6-1 and TRBJ1-2, with D possibly matching TRBD1 (5 bases). This CDR3 has 12 amino acids. Deletions cut 3 bases from V and 8 bases from J, with 10 bases between. CDR1 is MNHNS and CDR2 is SASEGT in the germline V gene. As DNA, the CDR3 is TGTGCCAGCAGTGACCAGGGCAGGGGCTACACCTTC. Translated: CASSDQGRGYTF.

By its share, this clone is medium-sized (0.01 to 0.1%). CDR3 bases: TGTGCCAGCAGAGCATCGGACAGGAACTATGGCTACACCTTC. This sequence encodes CASRASDRNYGYTF. The rearrangement joins TRBV28 to TRBJ1-2; TRBD1 matches at 7 bases. The CDR3 extends over 14 amino acids. The V segment lost 6 bases and the J segment 2 bases; nucleotides outside the gene matches: 6. Germline CDR1 MDHEN, CDR2 SYDVKM.

This clone was observed many times. The chain employs TRBV2 and TRBJ2-7; the D gene is possibly TRBD1 (5 bases). CDR1 is SNHLY, CDR2 FYNNEI, per germline. The V end was cut by 11 bases, the J end by 3 bases, with 11 bases between. This CDR3 contains 11 residues. CDR3 nucleotides: TGTGCCGCCACCAGGGACTACGAGCAGTACTTC. Protein: CAATRDYEQYF.

This clone has just a few counts. The chain combines TRBV5-1 with TRBJ1-3; D not certain. V was pared by 0 bases and J by 3 bases, with 7 bases between. Germline values: CDR1 SGHRS, CDR2 YFSETQ. This CDR3 comprises 14 residues. This CDR3 is CASSLGQYGNTIYF. The CDR3 coding sequence is TGCGCCAGCAGCTTGGGCCAGTATGGAAACACCATATATTTT.

This clone was observed a few times. V and J are TRBV6-6 and TRBJ2-7, with 12 nucleotides matching TRBD2. This CDR3 has 19 residues. V dropped 5 bases and J dropped 3; count of bases not matched to a gene: 17. Germline values: CDR1 MNHNY, CDR2 SVGAGI (reference sequence). CDR3 DNA: TGTGCCAGCAGTCGGGGCAAAGGACTAGCGGGACGATTAGACTACGAGCAGTACTTC. Protein: CASSRGKGLAGRLDYEQYF.

This sequence joins TRBV12-3 or TRBV12-4 and TRBJ1-1, with D possibly being TRBD1 (6 bases). This CDR3 has 12 amino acids. The V end was cut by 7 bases, the J end by 6 bases, with 12 bases between. Written as DNA, the CDR3 is TGTGCCAGCAAAATACAGGGTCCTGAAGCTTTCTTT. Its protein is CASKIQGPEAFF.

The rearrangement links TRBV29-1 to TRBJ2-2; 10 bases line up with TRBD1. Germline loops: CDR1 SQVTM, CDR2 ANQGSEA. The CDR3 has 16 residues. V lost 5 bases, J lost 3 bases, and 9 bases stayed unmatched. CDR3 sequence (DNA): TGCAGCGTTCACATTCCGGACAGGGGGTACACCGGGGAGCTGTTTTTT. Residues: CSVHIPDRGYTGELFF.

This clone was recorded a few times. This chain connects TRBV19 to TRBJ2-3, with TRBD2 matching over 7 bases. The germline gives CDR1 LNHDA, CDR2 SQIVND (reference sequence). CDR3 length equals 13 residues. This CDR3 is CAAGGGYTDTQYF. CDR3 sequence (DNA): TGTGCGGCTGGGGGGGGATACACAGATACGCAGTATTTT.

The chain carries TRBV5-1 and TRBJ1-1; TRBD1 might be the D (5 bases). Germline assignment: CDR1 SGHRS and CDR2 YFSETQ. V lost 0 bases and J lost 3, with 6 bases in between. This CDR3 is built from 13 residues. In DNA form, the CDR3 reads TGCGCCAGCAGCTTGGCAGGGTACACTGAAGCTTTCTTT. It yields the protein CASSLAGYTEAFF.

The chain carries TRBV30 and TRBJ2-7; 8 bases map to TRBD2. The germline V gene encodes CDR1 GTSNPN and CDR2 SVGIG (reference sequence). V gave up 2 bases and J gave up 6 bases; unmatched junction bases: 3. The CDR3 consists of 12 residues. CDR3 sequence (DNA): TGTGCCTGGAGTCCGACTAGCGCCGAGCAGTACTTC. It translates to CAWSPTSAEQYF.

The genes are TRBV11-1 and TRBJ2-7, with a tentative D call TRBD2 (6 bases). The CDR3 spans 16 residues. V lost 5 bases and J 6 bases, leaving 23 bases between the germline ends. Germline values: CDR1 SGHAT, CDR2 FQDESV (reference sequence). The chain's CDR3 is CASSKKTSGRRAEQYF. The CDR3, as DNA: TGTGCCAGCAGCAAGAAAACTAGTGGGAGGAGAGCCGAGCAGTACTTC.

The CDR3 bases are TGCGCCAGCAGCTTGGCTCAGACTTTTGAAGCTTTCTTT. It specifies CASSLAQTFEAFF. The chain recombines TRBV5-1 with TRBJ1-1; the D is unclear. Germline CDR1 and CDR2: SGHRS and YFSETQ. V was shortened by 0 bases and J by 7 bases, with 10 bases between the two germline ends. CDR3 length: 13 amino acids.